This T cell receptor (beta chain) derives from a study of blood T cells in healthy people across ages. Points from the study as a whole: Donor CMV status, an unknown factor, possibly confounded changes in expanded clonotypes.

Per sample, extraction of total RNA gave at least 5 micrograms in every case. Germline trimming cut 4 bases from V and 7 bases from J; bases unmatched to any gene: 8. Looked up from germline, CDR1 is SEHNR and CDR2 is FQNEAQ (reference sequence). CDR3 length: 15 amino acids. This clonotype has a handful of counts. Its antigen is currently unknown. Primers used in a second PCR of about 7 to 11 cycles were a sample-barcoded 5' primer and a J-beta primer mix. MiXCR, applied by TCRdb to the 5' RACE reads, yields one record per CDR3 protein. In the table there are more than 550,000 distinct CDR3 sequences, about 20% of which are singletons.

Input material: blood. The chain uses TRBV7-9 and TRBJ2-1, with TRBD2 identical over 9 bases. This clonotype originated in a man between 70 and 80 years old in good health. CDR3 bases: TGTGCCAGCAGCTCGCGTAGCGGGAGTTGGAATGAGCAGTTCTTC. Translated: CASSSRSGSWNEQFF.